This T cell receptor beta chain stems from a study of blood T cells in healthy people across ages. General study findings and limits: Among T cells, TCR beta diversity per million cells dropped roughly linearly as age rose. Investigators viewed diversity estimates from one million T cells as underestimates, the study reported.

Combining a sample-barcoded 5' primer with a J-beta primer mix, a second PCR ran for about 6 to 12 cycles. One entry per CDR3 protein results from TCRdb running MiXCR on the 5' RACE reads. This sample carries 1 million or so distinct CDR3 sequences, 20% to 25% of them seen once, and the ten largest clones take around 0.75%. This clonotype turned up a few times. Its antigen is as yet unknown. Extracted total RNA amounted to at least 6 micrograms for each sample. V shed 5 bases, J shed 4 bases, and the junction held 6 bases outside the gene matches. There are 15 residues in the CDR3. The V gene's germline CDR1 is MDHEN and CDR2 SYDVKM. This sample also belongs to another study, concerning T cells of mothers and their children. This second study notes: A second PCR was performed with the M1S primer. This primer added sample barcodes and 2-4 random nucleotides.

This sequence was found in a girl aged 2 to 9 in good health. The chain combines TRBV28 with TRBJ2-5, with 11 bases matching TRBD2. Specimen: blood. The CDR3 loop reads CASSLSGRGLETQYF. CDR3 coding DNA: TGTGCCAGCAGTCTTAGCGGGAGGGGACTAGAGACCCAGTACTTC.